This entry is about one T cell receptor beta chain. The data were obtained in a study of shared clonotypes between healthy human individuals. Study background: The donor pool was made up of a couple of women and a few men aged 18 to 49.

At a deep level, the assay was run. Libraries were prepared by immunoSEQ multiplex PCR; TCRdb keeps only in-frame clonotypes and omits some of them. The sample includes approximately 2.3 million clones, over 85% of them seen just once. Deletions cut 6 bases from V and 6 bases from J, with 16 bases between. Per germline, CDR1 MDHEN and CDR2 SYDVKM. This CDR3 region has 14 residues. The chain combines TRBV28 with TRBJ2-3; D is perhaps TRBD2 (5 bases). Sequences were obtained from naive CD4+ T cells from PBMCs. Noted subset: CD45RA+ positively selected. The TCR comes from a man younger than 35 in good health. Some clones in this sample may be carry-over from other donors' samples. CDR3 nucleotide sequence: TGTGCCAGCAGACTAGTGCCAACAGTGGATACGCAGTATTTT. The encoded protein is CASRLVPTVDTQYF.